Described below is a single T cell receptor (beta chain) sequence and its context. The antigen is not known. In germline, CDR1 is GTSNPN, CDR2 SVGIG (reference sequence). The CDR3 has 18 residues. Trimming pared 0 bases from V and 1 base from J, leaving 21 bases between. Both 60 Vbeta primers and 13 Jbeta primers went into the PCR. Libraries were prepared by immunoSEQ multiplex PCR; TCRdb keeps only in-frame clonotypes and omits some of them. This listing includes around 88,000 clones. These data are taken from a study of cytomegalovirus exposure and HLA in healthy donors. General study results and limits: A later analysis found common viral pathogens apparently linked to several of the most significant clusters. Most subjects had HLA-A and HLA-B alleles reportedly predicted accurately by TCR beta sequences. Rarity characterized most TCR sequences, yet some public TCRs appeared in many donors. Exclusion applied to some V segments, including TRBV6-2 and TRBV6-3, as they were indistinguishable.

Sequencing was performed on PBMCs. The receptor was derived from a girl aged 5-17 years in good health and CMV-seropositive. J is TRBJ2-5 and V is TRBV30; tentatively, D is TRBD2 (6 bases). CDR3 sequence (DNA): TGTGCCTGGAGTGTAATCCTGCGAGGGCGGGGCCTCCAAGAGACCCAGTACTTC. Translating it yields CAWSVILRGRGLQETQYF. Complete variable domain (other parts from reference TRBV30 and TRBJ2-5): SQTIHQWPATLVQPVGSPLSLECTVEGTSNPNLYWYRQAAGRGLQLLFYSVGIGQISSEVPQNLSASRPQDRQFILSSKKLLLSDSGFYLCAWSVILRGRGLQETQYFGPGTRLLVL.